This note documents a single TCR beta chain sequence. Antigen specificity is unknown. Primers included in the PCR were 60 Vbeta and 13 Jbeta primers. Only in-frame clones appear in the TCRdb table, and some are missing; sequencing was by immunoSEQ multiplex PCR. The sample contains about 200,000 clones, about 70% of which appear only once. Germline V gene data show CDR1 as LGHNA and CDR2 as YNFKEQ. V was cut by 1 base and J by 7 bases, with 13 bases left in between. There are 14 residues in the CDR3. The entry originates in a study of cytomegalovirus exposure and HLA in healthy donors. Study information: Researchers previously reported finding about 110 million unique TCR beta sequences from about 170 million T cells.

Study-level points and caveats: For cytomegalovirus status, the classifier reportedly gave diagnoses with high specificity and sensitivity.

Healthy donors of bone marrow made up the group. The rearrangement joins TRBV4-2 to TRBJ1-2, with D possibly matching TRBD1 (5 bases). The sequence was collected from a woman aged 25 to 39 in good health and CMV-seronegative. Sequencing used PBMCs. The CDR3 DNA reads TGTGCCAGCAGCCAAGGGCCAGGGTTGAGTGGCTACACCTTC. Protein: CASSQGPGLSGYTF.